One and the same sample provided the 8 T cell receptor beta chains below, sequenced in a study of blood T cell repertoires in COVID-19 (dated by TCRdb to about 2020). The library was made by the immunoSEQ multiplex PCR assay. Drawn from immuneACCESS, this table holds only the in-frame rearrangements with V and J called that TCRdb kept. Clones are partly lost; checked studies trace under half to an unresolved V gene and leave the rest unexplained. Counted in this sample were approximately 140,000 clones; 80% to 90% of them appeared once. Of the sample, roughly 18% is held by the ten largest clones. Sequenced: peripheral blood. These receptors originate from a man in his fifties or sixties with active or convalescent COVID-19.

The chain links TRBV15 to TRBJ1-1; D is unclear. This CDR3 has 14 residues. CDR1 is LNHNV and CDR2 is YYDKDF in the germline V gene (reference sequence). Trimming removed 0 bases from V and 4 bases from J, with 9 bases in between. CDR3 sequence: CATSRDKASTEAFF. CDR3 nucleotides: TGTGCCACCAGCAGAGATAAAGCGAGCACTGAAGCTTTCTTT.

This chain connects TRBV6-5 to TRBJ1-1; 9 nucleotides match TRBD1. Germline CDR1 and CDR2: MNHEY and SVGAGI. With 6 bases clipped from V and 1 base from J, the junction kept 3 bases outside the gene matches. The CDR3 runs 14 residues. The CDR3 region is CASRGQGKNTEAFF. The CDR3 bases are TGTGCCAGCAGGGGACAGGGTAAGAACACTGAAGCTTTCTTT.

This clone was found a few times. As DNA, the CDR3 is TGTGCCAGCAGCCAAGTCCTGGTAGGGACTGCAGGCATCCTAAGCGGCTACAATGAGCAGTTCTTC. Translation gives CASSQVLVGTAGILSGYNEQFF. J is TRBJ2-1 and V is TRBV3-1 (or the pseudogene TRBV3-2); possibly TRBD2 for D (6 bases). The CDR3 consists of 22 residues. Germline V CDR1 and CDR2: LGHDT, YNNKEL (reference sequence). V shed 1 base and J shed 3 bases, with 31 bases lying between them.

This sequence joins TRBV11-1 and TRBJ1-4; D not certain. Germline values: CDR1 SGHAT, CDR2 FQDESV (reference sequence). The CDR3 length is 14 residues. V was pared by 0 bases and J by 6 bases, with 8 bases between. The CDR3 protein is CASSLALGDEKLFF. The CDR3, as DNA: TGTGCCAGCAGCTTAGCCCTCGGGGATGAAAAACTGTTTTTT.

DNA of the CDR3: TGTGCCAGCAGCTTTATCCTAGCGGGAGGGCCGGGAGATACGCAGTATTTT. This sequence encodes CASSFILAGGPGDTQYF. V and J are TRBV5-4 and TRBJ2-3, with TRBD2 matching over 12 bases. Losses at the gene ends were 2 bases for V and 5 bases for J; bases not matched to a gene: 9. The CDR3 spans 17 residues. Germline V CDR1 and CDR2: SGHNT, YYREEE (reference sequence).

The V call is TRBV11-3, the J call TRBJ1-6; TRBD1 aligns across 9 bases. V lost 5 bases and J lost 12; bases outside the gene matches: 5. The CDR3 is made up of 13 amino acids. Germline V gene sequence: CDR1 SGHNT, CDR2 YENEEA. CDR3 sequence: CASSEDRGGPLHF. For the CDR3, the DNA is TGTGCCAGCAGCGAGGACAGGGGAGGACCCCTCCACTTT. Full variable domain (remainder filled in from reference TRBV11-3 and TRBJ1-6): EAGVVQSPRYKIIEKKQPVAFWCNPISGHNTLYWYLQNLGQGPELLIRYENEEAVDDSQLPKDRFSAERLKGVDSTLKIQPAELGDSAVYLCASSEDRGGPLHFGNGTRLTVT.

This clone came up once. This chain joins TRBV24-1 and TRBJ2-2; 7 bases agree with TRBD1. Germline CDR1 reads KGHDR; CDR2 reads SFDVKD. The trim removed 7 bases at V and 3 bases at J, leaving 4 bases unmatched. The CDR3 covers 14 residues. CDR3 DNA: TGTGCCACCAGAGGGACAGCCGACACCGGGGAGCTGTTTTTT. Its protein is CATRGTADTGELFF.

This clone has more than one count but fewer than ten. J is TRBJ2-4 and V is TRBV6-6; the match to TRBD1 covers 8 bases. There are 16 residues in the CDR3. Germline CDR1 and CDR2: MNHNY and SVGAGI (reference sequence). The V segment lost 5 bases and the J segment 0 bases; nucleotides outside the gene matches: 6. The CDR3 sequence: CASSRGQALAKNIQYF. For the CDR3, the DNA is TGTGCCAGCAGTCGGGGACAGGCCCTAGCCAAAAACATTCAGTACTTC.